One and the same sample provided the 27 T cell receptor beta chains below, sequenced in a study of blood T cell repertoires in COVID-19. TCRdb's table, derived via immunoSEQ multiplex PCR, lists solely in-frame clones and lacks some. This sample has just over 250,000 clones, with more than 90% found just once. Source material: peripheral blood. The receptors here all came from a person between 18 and 30 years old with COVID-19, enrolled during active disease.

This clone is a singleton in its sample. This rearrangement joins TRBV9 to TRBJ1-6; D ambiguous. Germline-derived CDR1 and CDR2 are SGDLS and YYNGEE. The CDR3 has 15 amino acids. V was pared by 5 bases and J by 7 bases, with 16 bases between. CDR3 sequence reads: CASSPESGNNSPLHF. The CDR3 DNA is TGTGCCAGCAGTCCAGAGAGCGGGAACAATTCACCCCTCCACTTT.

The V gene is TRBV12-5, the J gene TRBJ2-7; 10 positions match TRBD1. CDR1 LGHNT and CDR2 FRNRAP come from the germline V gene. V was pared by 1 base and J by 3 bases, with 3 bases of the junction left unmatched. CDR3 length: 15 residues. The CDR3 protein is CASGLAGQGDYEQYF. The CDR3 nucleotides are TGTGCTAGTGGTTTGGCTGGACAGGGGGACTACGAGCAGTACTTC.

This clone was counted a single time. The chain joins TRBV5-4 to TRBJ2-2, with a tentative D call TRBD1 (6 bases). Deletions cut 5 bases from V and 1 base from J, with 15 bases between. Germline V lookup: CDR1 SGHNT, CDR2 YYREEE (reference sequence). The CDR3 covers 16 residues. CDR3 coding DNA: TGTGCCAGCAGGGGGCCACAGGGATTGAACACCGGGGAGCTGTTTTTT. It codes for CASRGPQGLNTGELFF.

The rearrangement uses TRBV5-1 and TRBJ1-1, with D possibly being TRBD1 (5 bases). The V gene's germline CDR1 is SGHRS and CDR2 YFSETQ. The CDR3 extends over 15 amino acids. V lost 0 bases, J lost 1 base, and 10 bases lay in between. The CDR3 DNA reads as TGCGCCAGCAGCTTGGCCGGGGGAGAGAACACTGAAGCTTTCTTT. The encoded protein is CASSLAGGENTEAFF.

The chain carries TRBV27 and TRBJ2-3; the D is unclear. V lost 6 bases and J lost 0, with 13 bases in between. This CDR3 region has 15 residues. Germline V gene lookup returns CDR1 MNHEY and CDR2 SMNVEV (reference sequence). This chain's CDR3 is CASRLWSASTDTQYF. CDR3 bases: TGTGCCAGCAGACTATGGTCCGCTAGCACAGATACGCAGTATTTT.

This chain connects TRBV25-1 to TRBJ2-6; D is perhaps TRBD1 (5 bases). Trimming removed 0 bases at V and 2 bases at J, with 8 bases between. The CDR3 length is 16 residues. Looked up from germline, CDR1 is MGHDK and CDR2 is SYGVNS. The CDR3 region is CASSEYRGAGANVLTF. In DNA form, the CDR3 reads TGTGCCAGCAGTGAATATAGGGGTGCTGGGGCCAACGTCCTGACTTTC. The full variable domain, rest sourced from reference TRBV25-1 and TRBJ2-6, is EADIYQTPRYLVIGTGKKITLECSQTMGHDKMYWYQQDPGMELHLIHYSYGVNSTEKGDLSSESTVSRIRTEHFPLTLESARPSHTSQYLCASSEYRGAGANVLTFGAGSRLTVL.

V is TRBV4-3 and J is TRBJ2-1; maybe TRBD1 (6 bases). Germline CDR1 is LGHNA and CDR2 is YSLEER. Trimming pared 8 bases from V and 7 bases from J, leaving 15 bases between. This CDR3 spans 13 amino acids. CDR3 nucleotide sequence: TGCGCCAGCCGATTGGACAGATATAATGAGCAGTTCTTC. This encodes CASRLDRYNEQFF.

The V gene is TRBV10-2, the J gene TRBJ1-5; weak D call: TRBD1 (5 bases). CDR3 length: 14 residues. Germline V gene sequence: CDR1 WSHSY, CDR2 SAAADI. The V gene lost 8 bases and the J gene lost 1 base, with 12 bases spanning the gap. The CDR3 DNA reads TGCGCCAGCGGCGGGGCTACGAGCAATCAGCCCCAGCATTTT. This encodes CASGGATSNQPQHF.

The rearrangement uses TRBV4-3 and TRBJ2-7, with TRBD1 identical over 7 bases. Germline V gene data show CDR1 as LGHNA and CDR2 as YSLEER. This CDR3 has 15 amino acids. V gave up 4 bases and J gave up 0 bases; unmatched junction bases: 6. CDR3 region: CASSPGRQGSYEQYF. The CDR3 bases are TGCGCCAGCAGCCCAGGGAGACAGGGCTCCTACGAGCAGTACTTC.

This clone was detected once. The gene calls are TRBV7-2 and TRBJ2-7, with TRBD2 identical over 7 bases. The CDR3 is 14 residues long. Germline CDR1 reads SGHTA; CDR2 reads FQGNSA. V lost 0 bases to trimming and J lost 7 bases; unmatched junction nucleotides: 6. The CDR3 loop is CASSLAGGPGEQYF. In DNA, the CDR3 is TGTGCCAGCAGCTTAGCGGGAGGGCCGGGGGAGCAGTACTTC.

The CDR3 nucleotides read TGTGCCAGCAGCCCCGCGATTAGCGGGAGACCGGCCGGGGAGCTGTTTTTT. Translation gives CASSPAISGRPAGELFF. The chain couples TRBV7-2 to TRBJ2-2, with 9 bases fitting TRBD2. Germline CDR1 SGHTA, CDR2 FQGNSA. The junction had 13 bases not matched to a gene; V was cut back by 5 bases and J by 6 bases. This CDR3 region has 17 residues.

This rearrangement joins TRBV5-1 to TRBJ2-5; 8 bases align to TRBD2. V dropped 0 bases and J dropped 5; count of bases not matched to a gene: 6. The CDR3 length is 15 residues. Germline assignment: CDR1 SGHRS and CDR2 YFSETQ. DNA for the CDR3: TGCGCCAGCAGCTTGGAAGGGACGGGAGGGGAGACCCAGTACTTC. Translating gives CASSLEGTGGETQYF.

This clone was seen just once. The chain carries TRBV9 and TRBJ1-1; no reliable D call. Germline CDR1 is SGDLS and CDR2 is YYNGEE. V was shortened by 4 bases and J by 2 bases, with 12 bases between the two germline ends. The CDR3 sequence is 14 residues long. The CDR3 loop is CASSSQRGNTEAFF. DNA for the CDR3: TGTGCCAGCAGCTCTCAGCGAGGAAACACTGAAGCTTTCTTT.

The rearrangement joins TRBV28 to TRBJ2-7; 13 positions agree with TRBD2. Germline-derived CDR1 and CDR2 are MDHEN and SYDVKM. Germline trimming cut 3 bases from V and 3 bases from J; bases unmatched to any gene: 2. This CDR3 is 15 amino acids long. CDR3 amino acids: CASSLGLAGFYEQYF. The CDR3 region has the DNA TGTGCCAGCAGTTTGGGACTAGCGGGATTCTACGAGCAGTACTTC.

The CDR3 nucleotides are TGTGCCAGCAGTCACAGGGATTCCTATAATTCACCCCTCCACTTT. This sequence encodes CASSHRDSYNSPLHF. The gene calls are TRBV6-6 and TRBJ1-6, with D perhaps matching TRBD1 (6 bases). Germline V gives CDR1 MNHNY, CDR2 SVGAGI (reference sequence). Trimming took 5 bases from V and 1 from J, leaving 9 bases between them. The length of the CDR3 is 15 residues.

The chain recombines TRBV19 with TRBJ1-1; TRBD1 aligns across 9 bases. Trimming at V came to 8 bases and at J to 0 bases, leaving 4 bases not matched to a gene. This CDR3 is built from 14 residues. The germline V gene encodes CDR1 LNHDA and CDR2 SQIVND (reference sequence). CDR3 coding DNA: TGTGCCAGTGGCGGACAGGGGCTGAACACTGAAGCTTTCTTT. Encoded protein: CASGGQGLNTEAFF.

This chain links TRBV29-1 with TRBJ1-2; TRBD1 is a possible D gene (5 bases). CDR1 SQVTM and CDR2 ANQGSEA come from the germline V gene. The CDR3 runs 12 residues. Between the trimmed V and J ends, which lost 6 bases and 8 bases, there was a span of 16 bases. This CDR3 is CSVRQYLGGYTF. CDR3 sequence (DNA): TGCAGCGTACGACAGTACTTGGGGGGCTACACCTTC.

The chain links TRBV14 to TRBJ2-1; D remains unclear. The ends were cut back, 0 bases at V and 9 bases at J, with 6 bases in the middle. The germline V gene has CDR1 SGHDN and CDR2 FVKESK. The CDR3 is 12 amino acids. The CDR3 here is CASSQDFSEQFF. The CDR3 DNA reads TGTGCCAGCAGCCAAGATTTTAGTGAGCAGTTCTTC. Combining the CDR3 with reference TRBV14 and TRBJ2-1 gives the whole variable domain EAGVTQFPSHSVIEKGQTVTLRCDPISGHDNLYWYRRVMGKEIKFLLHFVKESKQDESGMPNNRFLAERTGGTYSTLKVQPAELEDSGVYFCASSQDFSEQFFGPGTRLTVL.

Only one count was recorded for this clone. J is TRBJ2-1 and V is TRBV6-1, with 7 bases fitting TRBD1. Germline values: CDR1 MNHNS, CDR2 SASEGT. The V and J ends lost 2 bases and 4 bases, in that order; junction bases with no gene match: 5. CDR3 size: 15 residues. CDR3 in amino acids: CASSEPRTGYNEQFF. The DNA of the CDR3 is TGTGCCAGCAGTGAACCCCGGACAGGATACAATGAGCAGTTCTTC.

The chain uses TRBV28 and TRBJ2-1, with TRBD2 matching 8 bases. CDR3 size: 16 residues. Trimming at V came to 6 bases and at J to 1 base, leaving 8 bases not matched to a gene. Germline loops: CDR1 MDHEN, CDR2 SYDVKM. The CDR3 DNA is TGTGCCAGCAGCAAAAGCGGGAGAGGGTCCTACAATGAGCAGTTCTTC. Translating it yields CASSKSGRGSYNEQFF. Supplemented by reference TRBV28 and TRBJ2-1, the full variable domain reads DVKVTQSSRYLVKRTGEKVFLECVQDMDHENMFWYRQDPGLGLRLIYFSYDVKMKEKGDIPEGYSVSREKKERFSLILESASTNQTSMYLCASSKSGRGSYNEQFFGPGTRLTVL.

The genes are TRBV13 and TRBJ1-6, with D tentatively TRBD1 (6 bases). V lost 4 bases and J 8 bases, leaving 15 bases between the germline ends. This CDR3 has 15 residues. The V gene's germline CDR1 is PRHDT and CDR2 FYEKMQ (reference sequence). The CDR3 sequence is CASSSRDNKDSPLHF. CDR3 sequence (DNA): TGTGCCAGCAGCTCCCGGGACAATAAAGATTCACCCCTCCACTTT.

This clone was observed once. This chain connects TRBV6-6 to TRBJ1-5, with 9 bases matching TRBD1. Germline V gene sequence: CDR1 MNHNY, CDR2 SVGAGI (reference sequence). The CDR3 has 16 amino acids. The J segment lost 6 bases and the V segment lost 4 bases, leaving 10 bases of the junction unmatched. The CDR3 DNA reads as TGTGCCAGCAGTTCCGAACAGGGGGCTGGGGGTCAGCCCCAGCATTTT. This encodes CASSSEQGAGGQPQHF.

This CDR3 is CASSSRIAQETQYF. CDR3 bases: TGTGCCAGCAGCTCTCGGATAGCTCAGGAGACCCAGTACTTC. The chain recombines TRBV7-6 with TRBJ2-5, with D unclear. CDR1 SGHVS and CDR2 FNYEAQ come from the germline V gene. The CDR3 sequence is 14 residues long. V was trimmed by 4 bases and J by 5 bases, leaving 14 bases between them.

The count of this clone is one. The V gene is TRBV6-1, the J gene TRBJ2-1; 9 nucleotides align to TRBD2. The germline V gene encodes CDR1 MNHNS and CDR2 SASEGT. The CDR3 has 14 amino acids. The V gene end was trimmed by 1 base and the J gene end by 8 bases; junction bases not matched to a gene: 3. The CDR3 DNA sequence: TGTGCCAGCAGTGAAGGGGGCGGGAGGGATGAGCAGTTCTTC. Translated: CASSEGGGRDEQFF.

V and J are TRBV7-8 and TRBJ1-2; 7 nucleotides agree with TRBD1. Germline assignment: CDR1 SGHVS and CDR2 FQNEAQ. The CDR3 spans 14 residues. Unmatched junction bases numbered 3, after V lost 5 bases and J lost 0 bases. This CDR3 reads CASSHRGANYGYTF. The CDR3 coding sequence is TGTGCCAGCAGCCACAGGGGAGCTAACTATGGCTACACCTTC.

CDR3 amino acids: CASSHSYRGRATEAFF. DNA of the CDR3: TGTGCCAGCAGCCATTCATACAGGGGAAGGGCCACTGAAGCTTTCTTT. The chain has TRBV11-2 and TRBJ1-1; 7 bases map to TRBD1. Germline assignment: CDR1 SGHAT and CDR2 FQNNGV. The J segment lost 4 bases and the V segment lost 5 bases, leaving 13 bases of the junction unmatched. This CDR3 is built from 16 residues.

J is TRBJ2-1 and V is TRBV19; tentative D call: TRBD1 (6 bases). This CDR3 has 13 residues. Trimming removed 3 bases at V and 6 bases at J, with 9 bases between. Germline loops: CDR1 LNHDA, CDR2 SQIVND (reference sequence). The chain's CDR3 is CASSILTGNEQFF. The CDR3 DNA reads as TGTGCCAGTAGTATTCTGACAGGCAATGAGCAGTTCTTC. Full variable domain (remainder filled in from reference TRBV19 and TRBJ2-1): DGGITQSPKYLFRKEGQNVTLSCEQNLNHDAMYWYRQDPGQGLRLIYYSQIVNDFQKGDIAEGYSVSREKKESFPLTVTSAQKNPTAFYLCASSILTGNEQFFGPGTRLTVL.